The rows below give T cell receptor beta chains drawn from one sample of a study of CD4 and CD8 cells across lung adenocarcinoma regions. Using its own MiXCR run on the PCR reads, TCRdb lists one record per CDR3 protein. The sample includes 6,000 to 8,000 distinct CDR3 sequences, more than 55% seen only once; the top ten take roughly 24%. Sequenced material: CD4+ T cells from the center of a lung tumor. These receptors all stem from a female donor with lung adenocarcinoma. The CD4 and CD8 labels of this study may be unreliable. The CDR3 runs from the conserved cysteine through the conserved F or W. The D gene is left open where the match is weak. Some rows have no size entry. The others give once, few or many, or a class for an expanded clone.

size	D	V	J	DNA	CDR3
NA	TRBD2	TRBV6-4	TRBJ2-3	TGTGCCAGCAGTGACGGGACTAGCGGCACAGATACGCAGTATTTT	CASSDGTSGTDTQYF
NA	NA	TRBV6-1	TRBJ1-2	TGTGCCAGCAGTGAAAGGAGGGACTCCTATGGCTACACCTTC	CASSERRDSYGYTF
NA	NA	TRBV6-1	TRBJ2-5	TGTGCCAGCGCGACCCGCGGCGGGCGAGACCCAGAGACCCAGTACTTC	CASATRGGRDPETQYF
once	TRBD1	TRBV27	TRBJ2-7	TGTGCCAGCAGTTTCTTGGGGGTCAGGGGGGAGCAGTACTTC	CASSFLGVRGEQYF
NA	NA	TRBV4-1	TRBJ2-3	TGCGCCAGCAGCCAAGATCTGGACGAGGCAGATACGCAGTATTTT	CASSQDLDEADTQYF
NA	NA	TRBV6-5	TRBJ2-3	TGTGCCAGCAGTTACGGGCGGGGGCCTAGCACAGATACGCAGTATTTT	CASSYGRGPSTDTQYF
NA	NA	TRBV7-2	TRBJ2-6	TGTGCCAGCAGCTCGACAGCCTTT	CASSSTAF
once	TRBD2	TRBV6-8	TRBJ2-4	TGCCCCGCCCGGGTAGCGGGAGCCAAAGACACTCAGTACTTC	CPARVAGAKDTQYF
few	NA	TRBV6-1	TRBJ2-3	TGTGCCAGCAGTGACTACTACCTTAGTAGCACAGATACGCAGTATTTT	CASSDYYLSSTDTQYF
NA	TRBD2	TRBV27	TRBJ2-5	TGTGCCAGCACCAACCTCGGCGGGGGGGGAAACGTTCAGAACTTC	CASTNLGGGGNVQNF
NA	NA	TRBV27	TRBJ2-1	TGTGCCAGCAGTCACGACAGGTACAATGAGCAGTTCTTC	CASSHDRYNEQFF
once	NA	TRBV6-5	TRBJ2-7	TGTGCCAGCAGTTCGACAGGACCCTACGAGCAGTACTTC	CASSSTGPYEQYF
NA	TRBD2	TRBV6-1	TRBJ2-2	TGTGCCAGCAAACGGGGGGGAGGGGAGCTGTTTTTT	CASKRGGGELFF
NA	TRBD2	TRBV27	TRBJ2-4	TGTGCGTGCCGTTCCCGGGGGGCGGGAGGCACAGACATTCAGTACTTT	CACRSRGAGGTDIQYF
large	NA	TRBV6-1	TRBJ1-2	TGTGCCAGCAGATTTCGTACGAGTGGCTACACCTTC	CASRFRTSGYTF
medium-sized	TRBD2	TRBV6-5	TRBJ2-3	TGTGCCAGCAGTTTAACGAGCGGGACTGGCACAGATACGCAGTATTTT	CASSLTSGTGTDTQYF
NA	NA	TRBV12-3/TRBV12-4	TRBJ2-7	TGTGCCAGCACTTTGGGGGGATCCTACGAGCAGTACTTC	CASTLGGSYEQYF
NA	NA	TRBV6-1	TRBJ2-1	TGTGCCAGCAGACTGGGGCTAGCCGGTGAGCAGTTCTTC	CASRLGLAGEQFF
medium-sized	NA	TRBV7-2	TRBJ2-1	TGTGCCAGCAGCTCCCCATTGACAAAAAAGGATGAGCAGTTCTTC	CASSSPLTKKDEQFF
NA	TRBD2	TRBV6-1	TRBJ2-5	TGTGCGGGCAGCGGGGCCCGTGACCAAGATACCCAGTACTTC	CAGSGARDQDTQYF
few	NA	TRBV6-1	TRBJ2-6	TGTGCCAGCAGTGATAGGGGCTCTGGGGCCAACGTCCTGACTTTC	CASSDRGSGANVLTF
NA	NA	TRBV6-2/TRBV6-3	TRBJ2-1	TGTGCCAGCAGCTCGGACTACTCCCTAAGCTCCTACAATGAGCAGTTCTTC	CASSSDYSLSSYNEQFF
few	TRBD1	TRBV6-1	TRBJ2-1	TGTGCCAGCAGTGAAACCCGGACAGGGGAGCAGTTCTTC	CASSETRTGEQFF
NA	NA	TRBV6-1	TRBJ2-4	TGTGCCAGGGGGGTGAGAGGCAAAAACACGCAGTACTTC	CARGVRGKNTQYF
medium-sized	NA	TRBV6-5	TRBJ1-1	TGTGCCAGCAGTTCGGGATCCCCGGGGAACACTGAAGCTTTCTTT	CASSSGSPGNTEAFF